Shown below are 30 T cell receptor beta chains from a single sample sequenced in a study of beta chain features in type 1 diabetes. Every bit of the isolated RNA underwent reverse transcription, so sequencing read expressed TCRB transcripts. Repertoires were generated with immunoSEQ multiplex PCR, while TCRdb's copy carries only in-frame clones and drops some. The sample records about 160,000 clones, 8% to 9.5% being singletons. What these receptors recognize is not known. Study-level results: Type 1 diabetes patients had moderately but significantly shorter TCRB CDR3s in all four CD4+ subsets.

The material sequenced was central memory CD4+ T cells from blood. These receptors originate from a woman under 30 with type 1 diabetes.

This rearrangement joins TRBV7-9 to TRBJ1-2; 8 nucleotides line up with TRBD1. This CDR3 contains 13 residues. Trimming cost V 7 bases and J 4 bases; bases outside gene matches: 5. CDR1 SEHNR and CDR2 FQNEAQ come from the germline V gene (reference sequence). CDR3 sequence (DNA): TGTGCCAGCAAGCCGGGACAGGTCTATGGCTACACCTTC. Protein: CASKPGQVYGYTF.

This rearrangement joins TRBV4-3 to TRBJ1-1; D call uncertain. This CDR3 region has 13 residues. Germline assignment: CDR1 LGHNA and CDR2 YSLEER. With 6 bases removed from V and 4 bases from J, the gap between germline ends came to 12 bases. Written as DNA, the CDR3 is TGCGCCAGCAGTCCCGGACTGGGCACTGAAGCTTTCTTT. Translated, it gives CASSPGLGTEAFF.

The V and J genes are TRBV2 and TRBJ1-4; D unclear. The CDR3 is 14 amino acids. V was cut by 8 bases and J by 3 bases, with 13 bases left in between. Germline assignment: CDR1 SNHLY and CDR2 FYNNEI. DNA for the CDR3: TGTGCCAGCGGCCCGATGGGAGCTAATGAAAAACTGTTTTTT. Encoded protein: CASGPMGANEKLFF. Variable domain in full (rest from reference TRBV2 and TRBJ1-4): EPEVTQTPSHQVTQMGQEVILRCVPISNHLYFYWYRQILGQKVEFLVSFYNNEISEKSEIFDDQFSVERPDGSNFTLKIRSTKLEDSAMYFCASGPMGANEKLFFGSGTQLSVL.

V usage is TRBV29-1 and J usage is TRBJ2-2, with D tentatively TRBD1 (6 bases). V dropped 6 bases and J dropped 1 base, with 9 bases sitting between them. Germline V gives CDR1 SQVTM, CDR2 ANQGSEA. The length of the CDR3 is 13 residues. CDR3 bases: TGCAGCGTACGGGGACAGAACACCGGGGAGCTGTTTTTT. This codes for CSVRGQNTGELFF.

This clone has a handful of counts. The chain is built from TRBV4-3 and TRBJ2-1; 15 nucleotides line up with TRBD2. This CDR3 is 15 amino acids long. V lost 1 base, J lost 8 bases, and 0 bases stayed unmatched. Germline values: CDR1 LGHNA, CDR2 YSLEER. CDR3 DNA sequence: TGCGCCAGCAGCCAAGGGACTAGCGGGAGGGATGAGCAGTTCTTC. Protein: CASSQGTSGRDEQFF.

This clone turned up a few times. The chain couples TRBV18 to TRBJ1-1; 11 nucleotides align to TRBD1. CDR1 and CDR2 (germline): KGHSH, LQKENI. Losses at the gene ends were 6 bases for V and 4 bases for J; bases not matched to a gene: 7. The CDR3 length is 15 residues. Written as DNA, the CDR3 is TGTGCCAGCTCCCTGGGACAGGGGGGTGGCACTGAAGCTTTCTTT. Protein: CASSLGQGGGTEAFF.

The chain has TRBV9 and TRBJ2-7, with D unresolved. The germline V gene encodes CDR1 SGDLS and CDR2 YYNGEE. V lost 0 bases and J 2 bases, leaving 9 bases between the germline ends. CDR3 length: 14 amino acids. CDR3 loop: CASSVALWPYEQYF. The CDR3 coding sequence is TGTGCCAGCAGCGTAGCTCTTTGGCCCTACGAGCAGTACTTC.

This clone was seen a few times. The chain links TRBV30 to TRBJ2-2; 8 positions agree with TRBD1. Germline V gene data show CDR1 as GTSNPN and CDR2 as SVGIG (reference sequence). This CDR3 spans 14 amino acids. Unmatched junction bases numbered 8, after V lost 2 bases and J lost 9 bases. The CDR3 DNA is TGTGCCTGGAGTTTTGGACAGGGACATCGGGAGCTGTTTTTT. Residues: CAWSFGQGHRELFF.

CDR3 DNA sequence: TGCGCCAGCAGCCACCCGACAGGGGCCGCAACGCAGTATTTT. It encodes CASSHPTGAATQYF. J is TRBJ2-3 and V is TRBV4-1, with 8 bases lining up with TRBD1. CDR1 is MGHRA and CDR2 is YSYEKL in the germline V gene. This CDR3 has 14 amino acids. The trim removed 3 bases at V and 9 bases at J, leaving 8 bases unmatched.

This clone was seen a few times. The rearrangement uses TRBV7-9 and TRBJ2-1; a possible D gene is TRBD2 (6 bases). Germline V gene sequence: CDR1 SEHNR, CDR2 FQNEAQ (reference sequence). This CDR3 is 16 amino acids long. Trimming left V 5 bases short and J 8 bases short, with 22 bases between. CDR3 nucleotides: TGTGCCAGCAGCCCGGCGGGATCCCGATTAGGCGATGAGCAGTTCTTC. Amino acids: CASSPAGSRLGDEQFF.

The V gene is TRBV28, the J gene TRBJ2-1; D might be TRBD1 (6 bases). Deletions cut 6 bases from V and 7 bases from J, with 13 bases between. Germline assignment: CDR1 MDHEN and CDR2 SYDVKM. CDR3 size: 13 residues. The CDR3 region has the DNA TGTGCCAGCAGGGGGGCGGTTGTAAATGAGCAGTTCTTC. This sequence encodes CASRGAVVNEQFF.

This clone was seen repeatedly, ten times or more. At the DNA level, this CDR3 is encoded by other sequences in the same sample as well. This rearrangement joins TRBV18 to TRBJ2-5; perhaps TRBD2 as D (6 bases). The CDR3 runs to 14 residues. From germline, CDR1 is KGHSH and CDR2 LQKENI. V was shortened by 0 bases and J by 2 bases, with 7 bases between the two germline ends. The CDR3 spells CASSPPGLQETQYF. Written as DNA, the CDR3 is TGTGCCAGCTCACCACCAGGACTACAAGAGACCCAGTACTTC.

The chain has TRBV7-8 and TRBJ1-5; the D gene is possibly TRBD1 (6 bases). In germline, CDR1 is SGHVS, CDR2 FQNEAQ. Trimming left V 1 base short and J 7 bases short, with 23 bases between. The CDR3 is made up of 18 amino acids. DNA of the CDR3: TGTGCCAGCAGCTTAGGGTATTTGTTGTCAGGGGATCGACAGCCCCAGCATTTT. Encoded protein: CASSLGYLLSGDRQPQHF.

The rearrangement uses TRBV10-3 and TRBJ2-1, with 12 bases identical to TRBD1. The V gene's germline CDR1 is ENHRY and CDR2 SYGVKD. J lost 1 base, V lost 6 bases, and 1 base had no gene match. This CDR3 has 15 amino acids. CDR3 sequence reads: CAIRGQGASYNEQFF. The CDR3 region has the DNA TGTGCCATCAGGGGACAGGGGGCATCCTACAATGAGCAGTTCTTC.

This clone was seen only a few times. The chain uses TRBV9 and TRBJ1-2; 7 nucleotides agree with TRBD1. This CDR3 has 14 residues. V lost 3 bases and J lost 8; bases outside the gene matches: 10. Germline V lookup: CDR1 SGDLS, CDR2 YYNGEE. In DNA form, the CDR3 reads TGTGCCAGCAGCGCGGAAATACAGGGGAGAGGCTACACCTTC. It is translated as CASSAEIQGRGYTF.

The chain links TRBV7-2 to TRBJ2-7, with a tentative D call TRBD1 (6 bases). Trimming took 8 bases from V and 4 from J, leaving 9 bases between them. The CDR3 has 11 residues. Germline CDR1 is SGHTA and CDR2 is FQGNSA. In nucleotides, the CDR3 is TGTGCCAGCGGGGGCGCGTACGAGCAGTACTTC. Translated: CASGGAYEQYF.

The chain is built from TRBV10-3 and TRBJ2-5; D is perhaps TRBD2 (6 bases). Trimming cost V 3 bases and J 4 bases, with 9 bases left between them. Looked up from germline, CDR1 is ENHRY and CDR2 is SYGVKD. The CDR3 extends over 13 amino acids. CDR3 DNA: TGTGCCATCAGTGACGGGACTCTAGAGACCCAGTACTTC. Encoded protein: CAISDGTLETQYF.

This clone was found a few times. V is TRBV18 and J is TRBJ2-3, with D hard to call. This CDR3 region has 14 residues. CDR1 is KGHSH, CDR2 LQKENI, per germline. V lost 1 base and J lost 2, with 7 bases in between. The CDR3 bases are TGTGCCAGCTCACCACGGGCCGACACAGATACGCAGTATTTT. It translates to CASSPRADTDTQYF.

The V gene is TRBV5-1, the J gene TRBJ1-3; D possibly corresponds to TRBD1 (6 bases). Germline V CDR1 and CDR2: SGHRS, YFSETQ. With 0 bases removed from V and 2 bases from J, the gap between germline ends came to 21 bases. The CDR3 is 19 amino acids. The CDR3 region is CASSLAPRSAGAPGNTIYF. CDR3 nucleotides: TGCGCCAGCAGCTTGGCCCCGCGATCGGCAGGGGCTCCTGGAAACACCATATATTTT.

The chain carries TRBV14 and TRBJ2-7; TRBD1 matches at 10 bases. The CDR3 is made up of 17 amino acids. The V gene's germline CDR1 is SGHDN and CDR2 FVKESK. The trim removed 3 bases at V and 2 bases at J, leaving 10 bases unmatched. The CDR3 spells CASSHFAGTGDTYEQYF. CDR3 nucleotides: TGTGCCAGCAGCCACTTCGCCGGGACAGGGGACACCTACGAGCAGTACTTC.

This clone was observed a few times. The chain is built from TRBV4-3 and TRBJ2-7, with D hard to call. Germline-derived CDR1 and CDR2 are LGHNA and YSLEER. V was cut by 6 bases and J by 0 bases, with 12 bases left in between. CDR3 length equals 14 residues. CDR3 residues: CASSLQSSSYEQYF. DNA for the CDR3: TGCGCCAGCAGTTTACAGTCCAGCTCCTACGAGCAGTACTTC.

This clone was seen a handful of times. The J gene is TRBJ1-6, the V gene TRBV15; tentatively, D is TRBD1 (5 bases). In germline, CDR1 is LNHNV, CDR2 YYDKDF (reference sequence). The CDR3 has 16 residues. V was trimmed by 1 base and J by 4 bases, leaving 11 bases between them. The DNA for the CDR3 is TGTGCCACCAGCAGAGTCGGGGGGTTGTATAATTCACCCCTCCACTTT. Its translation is CATSRVGGLYNSPLHF.

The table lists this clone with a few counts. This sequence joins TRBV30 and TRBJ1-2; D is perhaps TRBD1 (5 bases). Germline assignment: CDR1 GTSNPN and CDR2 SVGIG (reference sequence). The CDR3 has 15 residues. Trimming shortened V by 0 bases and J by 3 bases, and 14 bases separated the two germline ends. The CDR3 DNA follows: TGTGCCTGGAGTGTCCTGCTCCAGGGCGACTATGGCTACACCTTC. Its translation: CAWSVLLQGDYGYTF.

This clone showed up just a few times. The CDR3 sequence: CSAARDLGAFF. The DNA of the CDR3 is TGCAGTGCTGCCAGGGATTTGGGAGCTTTCTTT. The rearrangement joins TRBV20-1 to TRBJ1-1; D possibly corresponds to TRBD1 (5 bases). CDR3 length equals 11 residues. Germline loops: CDR1 DFQATT, CDR2 SNEGSKA (reference sequence). Trimming pared 5 bases from V and 10 bases from J, leaving 14 bases between.

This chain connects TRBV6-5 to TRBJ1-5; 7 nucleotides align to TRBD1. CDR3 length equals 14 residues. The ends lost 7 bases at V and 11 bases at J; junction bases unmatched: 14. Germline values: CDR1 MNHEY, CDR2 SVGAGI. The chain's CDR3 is CASKPNSRGEAQHF. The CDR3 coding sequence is TGTGCCAGCAAGCCCAATAGCAGGGGGGAAGCCCAGCATTTT.

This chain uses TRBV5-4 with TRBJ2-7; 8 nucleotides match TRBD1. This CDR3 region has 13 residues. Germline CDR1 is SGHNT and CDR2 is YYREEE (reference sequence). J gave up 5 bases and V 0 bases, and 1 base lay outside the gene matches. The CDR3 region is CASSLAGGDEQYF. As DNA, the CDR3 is TGTGCCAGCAGCTTGGCAGGGGGCGACGAGCAGTACTTC.

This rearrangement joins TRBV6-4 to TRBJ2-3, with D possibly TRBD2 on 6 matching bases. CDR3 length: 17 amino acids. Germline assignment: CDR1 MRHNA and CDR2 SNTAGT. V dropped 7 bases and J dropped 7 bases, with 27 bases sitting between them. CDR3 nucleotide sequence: TGTGCCAGCATAAGGATCTTGACTAGAGGATTGTTGAATACGCAGTATTTT. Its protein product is CASIRILTRGLLNTQYF.

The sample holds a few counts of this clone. This CDR3 reads CASFRGASGNTIYF. For the CDR3, the DNA is TGTGCCAGCTTCAGGGGGGCCTCTGGAAACACCATATATTTT. The V gene is TRBV2, the J gene TRBJ1-3, with TRBD1 matching over 7 bases. This CDR3 comprises 14 residues. Losses at the gene ends were 8 bases for V and 0 bases for J; bases not matched to a gene: 4. The germline V gene encodes CDR1 SNHLY and CDR2 FYNNEI.

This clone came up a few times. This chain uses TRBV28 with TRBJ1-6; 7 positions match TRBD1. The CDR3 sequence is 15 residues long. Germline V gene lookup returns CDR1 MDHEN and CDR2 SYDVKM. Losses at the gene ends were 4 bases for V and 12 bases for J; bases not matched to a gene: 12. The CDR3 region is CASSSLQGKLVPLHF. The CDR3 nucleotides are TGTGCCAGCAGTTCGTTACAGGGGAAACTTGTACCCCTCCACTTT.

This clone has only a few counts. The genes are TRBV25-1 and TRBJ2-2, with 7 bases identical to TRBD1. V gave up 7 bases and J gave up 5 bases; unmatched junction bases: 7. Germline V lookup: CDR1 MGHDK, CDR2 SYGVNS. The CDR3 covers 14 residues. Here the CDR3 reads CASTETGRTGELFF. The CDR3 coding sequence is TGTGCCAGCACGGAGACAGGGCGGACCGGGGAGCTGTTTTTT.